The 17 T cell receptor beta chains listed next were all sequenced from one sample in a study of cytomegalovirus exposure and HLA in healthy donors. PCR used 60 Vbeta primers and 13 Jbeta primers. Here immunoSEQ multiplex PCR was the method, and the copy in TCRdb shows in-frame clones only, minus some. The top ten hold around 2.5% of the sample, which has under 150,000 clones, roughly four fifths seen once. Source material: PBMCs. The receptors come from a male donor in good health and CMV-seronegative.

This clone turned up a few times. The gene calls are TRBV4-3 and TRBJ2-3; TRBD2 aligns across 7 bases. Trimming removed 5 bases from V and 6 bases from J; junction bases left unmatched: 17. This CDR3 has 17 amino acids. Germline lookup yields CDR1 LGHNA and CDR2 YSLEER. The CDR3 DNA is TGCGCCAGCAGCAAGAACACCGGGACTATCATCCCGGATACGCAGTATTTT. Translating it yields CASSKNTGTIIPDTQYF.

V is TRBV27 and J is TRBJ2-5, with 8 nucleotides matching TRBD2. Trimming cost V 5 bases and J 4 bases; bases outside gene matches: 6. CDR1 MNHEY and CDR2 SMNVEV come from the germline V gene (reference sequence). The CDR3 spans 14 residues. The CDR3 DNA sequence: TGTGCCAGCAGTAGAACCGGGGGGGGAGAGACCCAGTACTTC. As protein: CASSRTGGGETQYF.

The chain joins TRBV15 to TRBJ2-5; TRBD2 matches at 7 bases. J was trimmed by 11 bases and V by 1 base; bases with no gene match: 13. There are 15 residues in the CDR3. Germline V lookup: CDR1 LNHNV, CDR2 YYDKDF (reference sequence). CDR3 loop: CATSRAGQGGQEQYF. The CDR3 DNA follows: TGTGCCACCAGCAGAGCTGGGCAGGGAGGGCAAGAGCAGTACTTC.

The CDR3 loop is CASSLAGGPQETQYF. DNA for the CDR3: TGTGCCAGCAGCTTAGCGGGAGGGCCCCAAGAGACCCAGTACTTC. The rearrangement uses TRBV28 and TRBJ2-5; TRBD2 matches at 11 bases. The CDR3 contains 15 residues. Germline-derived CDR1 and CDR2 are MDHEN and SYDVKM. Losses at the gene ends were 6 bases for V and 1 base for J; bases not matched to a gene: 4.

The V gene is TRBV7-9, the J gene TRBJ2-7; unclear D gene. Germline V lookup: CDR1 SEHNR, CDR2 FQNEAQ (reference sequence). The V and J ends lost 5 bases and 4 bases respectively, with 12 bases between them. There are 13 residues in the CDR3. CDR3 sequence (DNA): TGTGCCAGCAGCCCTCTTACCGGGTACGAGCAGTACTTC. It encodes CASSPLTGYEQYF.

This clone was detected only once. This chain uses TRBV9 with TRBJ1-2, with 11 bases aligning to TRBD1. Per germline, CDR1 SGDLS and CDR2 YYNGEE. The trim removed 4 bases at V and 8 bases at J, leaving 7 bases unmatched. This CDR3 is built from 14 residues. In DNA, the CDR3 is TGTGCCAGCAGCCCCTGGACAGGGGGCGGCGGCTACACCTTC. The encoded protein is CASSPWTGGGGYTF.

The chain recombines TRBV18 with TRBJ2-7; 7 positions agree with TRBD2. This CDR3 region has 21 residues. CDR1 is KGHSH and CDR2 is LQKENI in the germline V gene. V dropped 4 bases and J dropped 3; count of bases not matched to a gene: 27. The CDR3 reads CASSQGGVPGLISRRDYEQYF. The CDR3 coding sequence is TGTGCCAGCTCACAGGGTGGGGTTCCGGGACTAATATCCCGACGGGACTACGAGCAGTACTTC.

This rearrangement joins TRBV11-2 to TRBJ2-1; 10 nucleotides match TRBD2. With V trimmed by 4 bases and J by 0 bases, 12 bases remained unmatched. This CDR3 is built from 19 residues. From germline, CDR1 is SGHAT and CDR2 FQNNGV. Here the CDR3 reads CASSYSIAGGQGSYNEQFF. DNA of the CDR3: TGTGCCAGCAGCTACTCGATAGCGGGAGGACAGGGCTCCTACAATGAGCAGTTCTTC. Filled out from reference TRBV11-2 and TRBJ2-1, the complete variable domain reads EAGVAQSPRYKIIEKRQSVAFWCNPISGHATLYWYQQILGQGPKLLIQFQNNGVVDDSQLPKDRFSAERLKGVDSTLKIQPAKLEDSAVYLCASSYSIAGGQGSYNEQFFGPGTRLTVL.

The V gene is TRBV5-1, the J gene TRBJ2-7, with TRBD2 matching over 8 bases. Per germline, CDR1 SGHRS and CDR2 YFSETQ. This CDR3 has 15 residues. Germline trimming cut 0 bases from V and 2 bases from J; bases unmatched to any gene: 4. CDR3: CASSLVAGHTYEQYF. The CDR3 DNA is TGCGCCAGCAGCTTGGTAGCGGGGCATACCTACGAGCAGTACTTC.

This chain connects TRBV7-2 to TRBJ2-7; TRBD2 aligns across 8 bases. Germline V CDR1 and CDR2: SGHTA, FQGNSA. The CDR3 runs 13 residues. Trimming took 4 bases from V and 2 from J; bases not matched to a gene: 1. CDR3 region: CASSSLAAYEQYF. As DNA, the CDR3 is TGTGCCAGCAGCTCACTAGCGGCCTACGAGCAGTACTTC.

This clone was detected once. This chain uses TRBV2 with TRBJ2-7; D may be TRBD2 (7 bases). Germline assignment: CDR1 SNHLY and CDR2 FYNNEI. Trimming cost V 7 bases and J 0 bases, with 13 bases left between them. CDR3 length equals 14 residues. Written as DNA, the CDR3 is TGTGCCAGCATCGGGGGGCCCCGCTCCTACGAGCAGTACTTC. It encodes CASIGGPRSYEQYF.

The DNA for the CDR3 is TGTGCCAGCAGCGAGGGGGATGAGCAGTTCTTC. Protein: CASSEGDEQFF. This chain links TRBV11-2 with TRBJ2-1; D is perhaps TRBD1 (6 bases). V gave up 5 bases and J gave up 8 bases, with 7 bases separating them. This CDR3 spans 11 amino acids. Germline CDR1 and CDR2: SGHAT and FQNNGV.

CDR3 sequence: CASTQPGQGTYEQYF. The CDR3 DNA reads as TGTGCCAGCACCCAACCGGGACAGGGAACCTACGAGCAGTACTTC. This chain joins TRBV28 and TRBJ2-5, with 9 bases identical to TRBD1. The DNA end lines up better with TRBJ2-7; the J call may be wrong. The germline CDR1 and CDR2 sequences are MDHEN and SYDVKM. The CDR3 sequence is 15 residues long.

This clone came up once. The CDR3 loop is CASSLGQGSNIQYF. In DNA, the CDR3 is TGTGCCAGCAGCTTAGGGCAGGGGAGTAACATTCAGTACTTC. This rearrangement joins TRBV7-8 to TRBJ2-4, with D maybe TRBD1 (6 bases). The length of the CDR3 is 14 residues. Germline V gene sequence: CDR1 SGHVS, CDR2 FQNEAQ. V dropped 1 base and J dropped 7 bases, with 11 bases sitting between them.

The genes are TRBV28 and TRBJ2-2; 8 bases are shared with TRBD1. The V and J ends lost 6 bases and 1 base, in that order; junction bases with no gene match: 4. Germline V gene lookup returns CDR1 MDHEN and CDR2 SYDVKM. The CDR3 consists of 15 residues. The DNA of the CDR3 is TGTGCCAGCAGAGACAGGGGCTTGAACACCGGGGAGCTGTTTTTT. The encoded protein is CASRDRGLNTGELFF.

This chain uses TRBV6-5 with TRBJ2-2, with TRBD1 matching 8 bases. The CDR3 loop spans 16 amino acids. The germline V gene has CDR1 MNHEY and CDR2 SVGAGI. J gave up 4 bases and V 3 bases, and 7 bases lay outside the gene matches. Here the CDR3 reads CASSYTGTGPTGELFF. CDR3 sequence (DNA): TGTGCCAGCAGTTATACCGGGACAGGTCCCACCGGGGAGCTGTTTTTT.

V is TRBV7-9 and J is TRBJ2-1, with 7 bases that match TRBD1. The CDR3 loop spans 16 amino acids. Germline loops: CDR1 SEHNR, CDR2 FQNEAQ (reference sequence). The ends lost 5 bases at V and 7 bases at J; junction bases unmatched: 14. Here the CDR3 reads CASSPYTGARVNEQFF. Written as DNA, the CDR3 is TGTGCCAGCAGCCCTTATACAGGGGCTCGTGTTAATGAGCAGTTCTTC.